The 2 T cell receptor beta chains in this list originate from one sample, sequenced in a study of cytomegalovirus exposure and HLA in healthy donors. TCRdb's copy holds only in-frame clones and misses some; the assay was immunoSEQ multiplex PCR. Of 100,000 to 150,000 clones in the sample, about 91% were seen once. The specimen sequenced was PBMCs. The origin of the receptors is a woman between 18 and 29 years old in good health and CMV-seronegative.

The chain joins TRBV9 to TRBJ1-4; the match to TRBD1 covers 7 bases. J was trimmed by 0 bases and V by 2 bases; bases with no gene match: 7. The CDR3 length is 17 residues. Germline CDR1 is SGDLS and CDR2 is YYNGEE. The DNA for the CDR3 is TGTGCCAGCAGCGTTAACAGGGGATTGACAACTAATGAAAAACTGTTTTTT. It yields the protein CASSVNRGLTTNEKLFF.

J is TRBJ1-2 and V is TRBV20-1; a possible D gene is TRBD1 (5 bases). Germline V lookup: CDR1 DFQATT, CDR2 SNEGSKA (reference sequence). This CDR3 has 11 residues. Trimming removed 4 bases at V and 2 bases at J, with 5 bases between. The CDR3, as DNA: TGCAGTGCTACAGGGAACTATGGCTACACCTTC. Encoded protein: CSATGNYGYTF.